The 23 T cell receptor beta chains in this list originate from one sample, sequenced in a study of Ad26.COV2.S vaccination and SARS-CoV-2 variants. Method: immunoSEQ multiplex PCR; TCRdb's copy keeps in-frame clones and lacks some. The sample has around 350,000 clones; approximately 90% are singletons. Sequencing used peripheral blood, obtained after recovery from COVID-19. These receptors all stem from a human donor who had recovered from COVID-19.

V gene TRBV9 combines with J gene TRBJ2-1; the D is unclear. V shed 0 bases and J shed 4 bases, with 8 bases lying between them. This CDR3 contains 14 residues. Per the germline V gene, CDR1 is SGDLS and CDR2 is YYNGEE. CDR3 coding DNA: TGTGCCAGCAGCGTAGATCCAGAATACAATGAGCAGTTCTTC. This translates into CASSVDPEYNEQFF.

As DNA, the CDR3 is TGTGCCAGCAGTTTAGAACGGACCTATGGCTACACCTTC. This sequence encodes CASSLERTYGYTF. The gene calls are TRBV12-3 or TRBV12-4 and TRBJ1-2; no reliable D call. V was cut by 1 base and J by 4 bases, with 7 bases left in between. The CDR3 has 13 residues.

This clone was observed many times. J is TRBJ1-4 and V is TRBV6-4, with D tentatively TRBD1 (5 bases). Looked up from germline, CDR1 is MRHNA and CDR2 is SNTAGT. V lost 3 bases and J 3 bases, leaving 5 bases between the germline ends. This CDR3 is built from 13 residues. CDR3 sequence reads: CASSEGANEKLFF. CDR3 coding DNA: TGTGCCAGCAGTGAGGGGGCTAATGAAAAACTGTTTTTT.

The chain links TRBV27 to TRBJ1-2; weak D call: TRBD1 (5 bases). The CDR3 loop spans 15 amino acids. Trimming shortened V by 0 bases and J by 4 bases, and 12 bases separated the two germline ends. Looked up from germline, CDR1 is MNHEY and CDR2 is SMNVEV (reference sequence). CDR3 in amino acids: CASSLSVTDFYGYTF. CDR3 DNA sequence: TGTGCCAGCAGTTTATCAGTGACAGACTTCTATGGCTACACCTTC.

V is TRBV6-5 and J is TRBJ1-6, with no clear D. Trimming shortened V by 5 bases and J by 6 bases, and 11 bases separated the two germline ends. This CDR3 is built from 14 residues. Germline V gene sequence: CDR1 MNHEY, CDR2 SVGAGI. Here the CDR3 reads CASSRRVGNSPLHF. CDR3 sequence (DNA): TGTGCCAGCAGTCGGCGGGTCGGTAATTCACCCCTCCACTTT.

The chain recombines TRBV5-4 with TRBJ1-2, with D possibly being TRBD1 (6 bases). The CDR3 runs to 14 residues. Trimming took off 4 bases at V and 8 bases at J, with 18 bases between the two ends. Germline CDR1 and CDR2: SGHNT and YYREEE (reference sequence). CDR3 in DNA: TGTGCCAGCAGCGTCTCAGGGGTAGTAGGCGGCTACACCTTC. The encoded protein is CASSVSGVVGGYTF.

The chain uses TRBV7-9 and TRBJ1-1; D might be TRBD1 (5 bases). The V end lost 6 bases, the J end lost 1 base, and 12 bases lay between the germline ends. Looked up from germline, CDR1 is SEHNR and CDR2 is FQNEAQ (reference sequence). This CDR3 comprises 14 residues. CDR3 loop: CASRLPTGNTEAFF. The DNA of the CDR3 is TGTGCCAGCAGGCTTCCCACAGGGAACACTGAAGCTTTCTTT.

The chain links TRBV5-1 to TRBJ1-6; TRBD1 matches at 9 bases. V lost 4 bases and J lost 9; bases outside the gene matches: 8. The CDR3 length is 15 residues. Germline V lookup: CDR1 SGHRS, CDR2 YFSETQ. CDR3 sequence reads: CASSLAGTGISPLHF. DNA for the CDR3: TGCGCCAGCAGCCTAGCCGGGACAGGGATTTCACCCCTCCACTTT.

The V and J genes are TRBV5-4 and TRBJ2-7; D is tentatively TRBD1 or TRBD2 (5 bases each). Germline V gene sequence: CDR1 SGHNT, CDR2 YYREEE (reference sequence). The CDR3 extends over 15 amino acids. The V and J ends lost 4 bases and 6 bases respectively, with 20 bases between them. The CDR3 loop is CASSGFAGTRSEQYF. CDR3 DNA: TGTGCCAGCAGCGGCTTCGCCGGGACCCGCTCCGAGCAGTACTTC.

V is TRBV6-5 and J is TRBJ2-7, with TRBD2 as a possible D gene (6 bases). CDR3 size: 14 residues. Trimming removed 2 bases from V and 4 bases from J, with 12 bases in between. Germline CDR1 reads MNHEY; CDR2 reads SVGAGI. The CDR3 DNA sequence: TGTGCCAGCAGTTACGCTAGGAGGGAGTACGAGCAGTACTTC. As protein: CASSYARREYEQYF.

The rearrangement links TRBV27 to TRBJ1-1; tentative D call: TRBD1 (6 bases). CDR3 length: 14 residues. The germline gives CDR1 MNHEY, CDR2 SMNVEV (reference sequence). V lost 0 bases and J lost 6, with 11 bases in between. For the CDR3, the DNA is TGTGCCAGCAGTTTATCGGGTAGGGGGTCTGAAGCTTTCTTT. This translates into CASSLSGRGSEAFF.

The rearrangement joins TRBV2 to TRBJ2-1; D is undetermined. The CDR3 runs 15 residues. V was shortened by 3 bases and J by 0 bases, with 9 bases between the two germline ends. The germline CDR1 and CDR2 sequences are SNHLY and FYNNEI. CDR3 residues: CASSDVHSSYNEQFF. As DNA, the CDR3 is TGTGCCAGCAGTGATGTGCACAGCTCCTACAATGAGCAGTTCTTC.

This chain joins TRBV9 and TRBJ2-5; 10 nucleotides agree with TRBD1. Trimming removed 4 bases from V and 2 bases from J; junction bases left unmatched: 14. Germline CDR1 is SGDLS and CDR2 is YYNGEE. The CDR3 is 18 residues long. The CDR3 DNA sequence: TGTGCCAGCAGCACATGGACAGGGGGTGATTTTTCTCAAGAGACCCAGTACTTC. Translated: CASSTWTGGDFSQETQYF.

The chain joins TRBV18 to TRBJ1-6; D might be TRBD1 (5 bases). Trimming took off 6 bases at V and 3 bases at J, with 9 bases between the two ends. Germline CDR1 is KGHSH and CDR2 is LQKENI. This CDR3 region has 14 residues. DNA for the CDR3: TGTGCCAGCTCGGGGGAAAACTATAATTCACCCCTCCACTTT. It yields the protein CASSGENYNSPLHF.

V is TRBV6-2 or TRBV6-3 and J is TRBJ2-3; 7 bases map to TRBD2. V lost 6 bases, J lost 4 bases, and 7 bases stayed unmatched. The CDR3 loop spans 14 amino acids. CDR1 is MNHEY, CDR2 SVGEGT, per germline. CDR3 amino acids: CASSITTSPDTQYF. The CDR3 DNA follows: TGTGCCAGCAGCATAACGACTAGCCCAGATACGCAGTATTTT.

This chain uses TRBV19 with TRBJ2-7, with TRBD1 as a possible D gene (6 bases). Per germline, CDR1 LNHDA and CDR2 SQIVND (reference sequence). The CDR3 is made up of 14 amino acids. The V end was cut by 5 bases, the J end by 6 bases, with 17 bases between. The CDR3: CASSPNRELSEQYF. In DNA form, the CDR3 reads TGTGCCAGTAGTCCAAACAGGGAACTGAGCGAGCAGTACTTC.

The chain carries TRBV9 and TRBJ1-1; TRBD1 is a possible D gene (6 bases). V was trimmed by 0 bases and J by 1 base, leaving 10 bases between them. This CDR3 region has 15 residues. The germline V gene has CDR1 SGDLS and CDR2 YYNGEE. The CDR3 DNA follows: TGTGCCAGCAGCGTAGGAGCGACAGGGAACACTGAAGCTTTCTTT. Encoded protein: CASSVGATGNTEAFF.

This clone has a single count. The V call is TRBV11-2, the J call TRBJ2-3, with TRBD2 matching over 11 bases. This CDR3 has 17 residues. Germline V CDR1 and CDR2: SGHAT, FQNNGV. The ends lost 6 bases at V and 1 base at J; junction bases unmatched: 9. The CDR3 coding sequence is TGTGCCAGCAGATTCCGACTAGCGGGGCCCGGCACAGATACGCAGTATTTT. As protein: CASRFRLAGPGTDTQYF.

The chain carries TRBV24-1 and TRBJ2-3, with 7 bases identical to TRBD2. This CDR3 comprises 13 residues. J gave up 6 bases and V 4 bases, and 3 bases lay outside the gene matches. Per the germline V gene, CDR1 is KGHDR and CDR2 is SFDVKD. CDR3 DNA: TGTGCCACCAGTGACGGGGGGAAGGATACGCAGTATTTT. The encoded protein is CATSDGGKDTQYF.

This clone occurred once. This rearrangement joins TRBV7-3 to TRBJ1-6; weak D call: TRBD1 (6 bases). CDR3 size: 15 residues. Germline V gene data show CDR1 as SGHTA and CDR2 as FQGTGA. V lost 2 bases to trimming and J lost 7 bases, with 12 bases between them. This CDR3 is CASSLRGGANSPLHF. Here the CDR3 DNA reads TGTGCCAGCAGCTTACGGGGGGGGGCGAATTCACCCCTCCACTTT.

The V and J genes are TRBV23-1 and TRBJ2-3; 7 bases align to TRBD1. TRBV23-1 qualifies as an ORF whose function is uncertain. This CDR3 has 13 amino acids. The J segment lost 4 bases and the V segment lost 6 bases, leaving 4 bases of the junction unmatched. The CDR3 spells CASRLQGPDTQYF. CDR3 coding DNA: TGCGCCAGCAGATTACAGGGGCCAGATACGCAGTATTTT.

The rearrangement uses TRBV12-3 or TRBV12-4 and TRBJ1-1; D unresolved. With 6 bases removed from V and 6 bases from J, the gap between germline ends came to 11 bases. The CDR3 has 12 residues. CDR3 sequence (DNA): TGTGCCAGCAGCCAGAGAAGGGCTGAAGCTTTCTTT. It is translated as CASSQRRAEAFF.

The rearrangement links TRBV5-1 to TRBJ1-4; D remains ambiguous. Germline lookup yields CDR1 SGHRS and CDR2 YFSETQ. V was cut by 0 bases and J by 4 bases, with 10 bases left in between. The CDR3 runs 15 residues. The CDR3 nucleotides are TGCGCCAGCAGCTTGGAACCTGGGAATAATGAAAAACTGTTTTTT. It encodes CASSLEPGNNEKLFF.